This T cell receptor beta chain was documented in a study of a mutant IDH1 vaccine in newly diagnosed glioma. Profiling relied on immunoSEQ multiplex PCR, and the TCRdb table lists in-frame clones only, not all of them. The table includes about 59,000 clones, more than 85% detected once. CDR3 size: 11 residues. Trimming took 8 bases from V and 7 from J, leaving 9 bases between them. Germline lookup yields CDR1 PRHDT and CDR2 FYEKMQ (reference sequence). Sample time point: baseline, week 1 (first vaccination visit). Treatment denoted: pre-vaccination baseline after standard-of-care therapy. The chain uses TRBV13 and TRBJ2-1; D is unclear. The sample here was PBMCs, taken from a glioma patient treated with radiotherapy, temozolomide or both. This clonotype was obtained from a man aged 45-60 years with glioma. The CDR3 loop reads CASFRVNEQFF. Written as DNA, the CDR3 is TGTGCCAGCTTCCGGGTTAATGAGCAGTTCTTC.